This TCR beta chain was sequenced in a study of cytomegalovirus exposure and HLA in healthy donors. Study-wide findings and caveats: Cytomegalovirus status was reportedly diagnosed by the classifier with high specificity and sensitivity. Cytomegalovirus association was assigned to approximately 180 TCR beta chains.

To note about this clone: The antigen remains undetermined.

Healthy bone marrow donors made up the cohort. At sampling all donors were nominally healthy, likely with unrecorded immune exposures. The CDR3 consists of 16 residues. V dropped 1 base and J dropped 5; count of bases not matched to a gene: 7. Germline V lookup: CDR1 LNHNV, CDR2 YYDKDF (reference sequence). PCR amplification relied on 60 Vbeta primers (plus 13 Jbeta primers). The repertoire was sequenced with immunoSEQ multiplex PCR; TCRdb's copy has only in-frame clones and lacks some. The data hold about 100,000 clones, with about 80% observed a single time. Sequences were obtained from PBMCs. This sequence was found in a woman in her sixties in good health and CMV-seronegative. V and J are TRBV15 and TRBJ1-3; 8 bases are shared with TRBD1. CDR3 amino acids: CATSRGSGTGRNTIYF. In DNA, the CDR3 is TGTGCCACCAGCAGAGGGTCGGGGACAGGTCGAAACACCATATATTTT.